Shown below are 24 T cell receptor beta chains from a single sample sequenced in a study of CD8 T cells in Susac syndrome. Random hexamers were used to reverse transcribe roughly 0.45 to 1 ug of RNA. MiXCR, run by TCRdb on the immunoSEQ multiplex PCR reads, gives a single entry per CDR3 protein. The sample lists about 160,000 distinct CDR3 sequences, 92% occurring once. The material sequenced was CD4+ T cells from PBMCs. The receptors originated from a human donor in good health.

The chain links TRBV3-1 to TRBJ2-1; D perhaps matches TRBD2 (6 bases). V was trimmed by 4 bases and J by 0 bases, leaving 16 bases between them. CDR1 LGHDT and CDR2 YNNKEL come from the germline V gene (reference sequence). The CDR3 runs 17 residues. The CDR3 DNA follows: TGTGCCAGCAGCCGTCGGGCCCCCGGGAGCTCCTACAATGAGCAGTTCTTC. Residues: CASSRRAPGSSYNEQFF.

The genes are TRBV7-9 and TRBJ1-5, with a possible D match to TRBD1 (5 bases). CDR3 length equals 17 residues. V lost 5 bases to trimming and J lost 1 base, with 18 bases between them. CDR1 SEHNR and CDR2 FQNEAQ come from the germline V gene (reference sequence). The CDR3 reads CASSPLGRGRSNQPQHF. CDR3 in DNA: TGTGCCAGCAGCCCCCTAGGGAGGGGACGGAGCAATCAGCCCCAGCATTTT.

The chain carries TRBV7-6 and TRBJ2-7; D possibly uses TRBD1 or TRBD2 (6 bases each). V was trimmed by 4 bases and J by 2 bases, leaving 15 bases between them. This CDR3 is built from 15 residues. Germline V gene data show CDR1 as SGHVS and CDR2 as FNYEAQ. CDR3 coding DNA: TGTGCCAGCAGCTCCATTAAGGGGGGTCCCTACGAGCAGTACTTC. Its protein is CASSSIKGGPYEQYF. Based on the CDR3 plus reference TRBV7-6 and TRBJ2-7, the full variable domain is GAGVSQSPRYKVTKRGQDVALRCDPISGHVSLYWYRQALGQGPEFLTYFNYEAQQDKSGLPNDRFSAERPEGSISTLTIQRTEQRDSAMYRCASSSIKGGPYEQYFGPGTRLTVT.

The chain carries TRBV5-1 and TRBJ1-1, with D unclear. CDR1 SGHRS and CDR2 YFSETQ come from the germline V gene. This CDR3 is 16 amino acids long. V was cut by 4 bases and J by 0 bases, with 16 bases left in between. The DNA of the CDR3 is TGCGCCAGCAGCCCGGATGGGGTTATCATGAACACTGAAGCTTTCTTT. Translated: CASSPDGVIMNTEAFF. Together with reference TRBV5-1 and TRBJ1-1, the CDR3 gives the full variable domain: KAGVTQTPRYLIKTRGQQVTLSCSPISGHRSVSWYQQTPGQGLQFLFEYFSETQRNKGNFPGRFSGRQFSNSRSEMNVSTLELGDSALYLCASSPDGVIMNTEAFFGQGTRLTVV.

This clonotype was seen once. The chain joins TRBV7-2 to TRBJ2-1, with D unclear. Germline CDR1 reads SGHTA; CDR2 reads FQGNSA. The germline V and J ends were trimmed by 5 bases and 2 bases, with 13 bases remaining between them. The CDR3 has 15 amino acids. Written as DNA, the CDR3 is TGTGCCAGCAGCCTAATAAGTGGAACCTACAATGAGCAGTTCTTC. Residues: CASSLISGTYNEQFF.

The rearrangement joins TRBV7-2 to TRBJ2-5; D unresolved. V lost 2 bases and J lost 5, with 12 bases in between. Germline CDR1 SGHTA, CDR2 FQGNSA. The CDR3 is 14 residues long. The CDR3 loop reads CASSLRTTHETQYF. The CDR3 coding sequence is TGTGCCAGCAGCTTAAGGACCACGCACGAGACCCAGTACTTC. The full variable domain, in which reference TRBV7-2 and TRBJ2-5 provide the parts outside the CDR3, is GAGVSQSPSNKVTEKGKDVELRCDPISGHTALYWYRQSLGQGLEFLIYFQGNSAPDKSGLPSDRFSAERTGGSVSTLTIQRTQQEDSAVYLCASSLRTTHETQYFGPGTRLLVL.

In DNA form, the CDR3 reads TGTGCCAGCAGCCAAGATGCCCTAGCGGCGAACACCGGGGAGCTGTTTTTT. Translation gives CASSQDALAANTGELFF. The rearrangement joins TRBV3-1 to TRBJ2-2; 7 bases match TRBD2. With V trimmed by 0 bases and J by 0 bases, 4 bases remained unmatched. Looked up from germline, CDR1 is LGHDT and CDR2 is YNNKEL (reference sequence). This CDR3 spans 17 amino acids.

In DNA, the CDR3 is TGCAGTGCTAGAGTAGCGGGAGTGTTGCAGTATTTT. It is translated as CSARVAGVLQYF. The chain is built from TRBV20-1 and TRBJ2-3, with 9 bases fitting TRBD2. Trimming cost V 1 base and J 11 bases; bases outside gene matches: 4. This CDR3 is built from 12 residues. Per the germline V gene, CDR1 is DFQATT and CDR2 is SNEGSKA (reference sequence).

The CDR3 region is CASSIGAGGVYNEQFF. CDR3 nucleotide sequence: TGTGCCAGTAGTATAGGAGCGGGAGGGGTTTACAATGAGCAGTTCTTC. This rearrangement joins TRBV19 to TRBJ2-1, with 10 nucleotides matching TRBD2. This CDR3 has 16 residues. In germline, CDR1 is LNHDA, CDR2 SQIVND (reference sequence). J was trimmed by 4 bases and V by 1 base; bases with no gene match: 4.

This chain uses TRBV13 with TRBJ2-7, with 7 positions matching TRBD2. Germline V gene lookup returns CDR1 PRHDT and CDR2 FYEKMQ (reference sequence). Trimming took 2 bases from V and 0 from J; bases not matched to a gene: 4. The CDR3 has 15 residues. The CDR3 reads CASSLWGGSSYEQYF. In DNA, the CDR3 is TGTGCCAGCAGCTTATGGGGCGGGAGCTCCTACGAGCAGTACTTC.

This chain uses TRBV7-2 with TRBJ1-1; D is possibly TRBD1 (5 bases). CDR1 and CDR2 (germline): SGHTA, FQGNSA. The CDR3 is 13 amino acids. V was pared by 4 bases and J by 5 bases, with 11 bases between. The CDR3 bases are TGTGCCAGCAGCTCGAATGGGGCGACTGAAGCTTTCTTT. Protein product: CASSSNGATEAFF.

The chain joins TRBV10-3 to TRBJ2-1; TRBD2 agrees at 14 bases. This CDR3 spans 17 amino acids. Germline trimming cut 0 bases from V and 7 bases from J; bases unmatched to any gene: 5. Germline V gene data show CDR1 as ENHRY and CDR2 as SYGVKD. The CDR3 nucleotides read TGTGCCATCAGTGAGTCGACTAGCGGGGGGGAAAGGAATGAGCAGTTCTTC. As protein: CAISESTSGGERNEQFF.

This chain connects TRBV20-1 to TRBJ1-2; 7 bases agree with TRBD1. Germline V gene lookup returns CDR1 DFQATT and CDR2 SNEGSKA (reference sequence). Trimming cost V 3 bases and J 4 bases; bases outside gene matches: 11. The length of the CDR3 is 15 residues. The CDR3 DNA is TGCAGTGCTAGTCGAGGGGAGGGGGCAGCCTATGGCTACACCTTC. It is translated as CSASRGEGAAYGYTF.

J is TRBJ2-2 and V is TRBV18; the D is unclear. The CDR3 has 13 amino acids. Deletions cut 3 bases from V and 7 bases from J, with 9 bases between. Germline V gene sequence: CDR1 KGHSH, CDR2 LQKENI. The CDR3 protein is CASSPVLDGELFF. CDR3 DNA sequence: TGTGCCAGCTCACCGGTTCTAGACGGGGAGCTGTTTTTT.

The chain recombines TRBV7-2 with TRBJ2-2; the match to TRBD2 covers 12 bases. Germline values: CDR1 SGHTA, CDR2 FQGNSA. The trim removed 5 bases at V and 5 bases at J, leaving 6 bases unmatched. This CDR3 is 16 amino acids long. This chain's CDR3 is CASSLQTSGGTGELFF. DNA of the CDR3: TGTGCCAGCAGCCTACAGACTAGCGGGGGTACCGGGGAGCTGTTTTTT. Full variable domain (remainder filled in from reference TRBV7-2 and TRBJ2-2): GAGVSQSPSNKVTEKGKDVELRCDPISGHTALYWYRQSLGQGLEFLIYFQGNSAPDKSGLPSDRFSAERTGGSVSTLTIQRTQQEDSAVYLCASSLQTSGGTGELFFGEGSRLTVL.

V usage is TRBV11-2 and J usage is TRBJ2-2; D is possibly TRBD1 or TRBD2 (5 bases each). Germline CDR1 and CDR2: SGHAT and FQNNGV. The CDR3 totals 13 residues. Trimming took 5 bases from V and 5 from J, leaving 9 bases between them. The CDR3 DNA reads TGTGCCAGCAGCCGAGGGGAAACCGGGGAGCTGTTTTTT. It translates to CASSRGETGELFF. Together with reference TRBV11-2 and TRBJ2-2, the CDR3 gives the full variable domain: EAGVAQSPRYKIIEKRQSVAFWCNPISGHATLYWYQQILGQGPKLLIQFQNNGVVDDSQLPKDRFSAERLKGVDSTLKIQPAKLEDSAVYLCASSRGETGELFFGEGSRLTVL.

The rearrangement uses TRBV5-1 and TRBJ2-7; 7 positions agree with TRBD2. With V trimmed by 3 bases and J by 2 bases, 11 bases remained unmatched. Germline values: CDR1 SGHRS, CDR2 YFSETQ. The CDR3 contains 16 residues. CDR3 sequence: CASSSGTTIFTYEQYF. The CDR3 coding sequence is TGCGCCAGCAGCTCCGGGACTACGATCTTCACCTACGAGCAGTACTTC.

This chain joins TRBV5-1 and TRBJ2-1; 11 nucleotides align to TRBD2. The J segment lost 1 base and the V segment lost 5 bases, leaving 5 bases of the junction unmatched. The CDR3 length is 16 residues. Germline CDR1 SGHRS, CDR2 YFSETQ. CDR3 in DNA: TGCGCCAGCAGTACTAGCGGGAGTGGGTCCTACAATGAGCAGTTCTTC. Translation gives CASSTSGSGSYNEQFF.

The CDR3 DNA reads as TGCGCCAGCAGCAAAACAGGGGAAGAGACCCAGTACTTC. This codes for CASSKTGEETQYF. The chain uses TRBV5-1 and TRBJ2-5, with 7 bases that match TRBD1. The germline V gene encodes CDR1 SGHRS and CDR2 YFSETQ. The CDR3 is 13 amino acids. V gave up 4 bases and J gave up 3 bases; unmatched junction bases: 3.

The chain recombines TRBV5-1 with TRBJ2-3; TRBD2 matches at 8 bases. With V trimmed by 1 base and J by 6 bases, 7 bases remained unmatched. CDR3 size: 15 residues. From germline, CDR1 is SGHRS and CDR2 YFSETQ. CDR3 residues: CASSLMLAGADTQYF. The CDR3 nucleotides read TGCGCCAGCAGCTTGATGCTAGCGGGCGCCGATACGCAGTATTTT.

This chain joins TRBV7-9 and TRBJ1-1; 8 bases line up with TRBD1. The V segment lost 5 bases and the J segment 10 bases; nucleotides outside the gene matches: 6. CDR1 and CDR2 from the germline V gene are SEHNR and FQNEAQ (reference sequence). This CDR3 is 12 amino acids long. The CDR3 spells CASSQGQGRAFF. The CDR3 DNA reads as TGTGCCAGCAGCCAAGGACAGGGACGAGCTTTCTTT.

This clonotype was observed a single time. The chain recombines TRBV10-1 with TRBJ2-1; no definite D call. Germline V CDR1 and CDR2: WNHNN, SYGVQD (reference sequence). The CDR3 has 13 amino acids. Trimming left V 8 bases short and J 9 bases short, with 17 bases between. The CDR3 region has the DNA TGCGCCAGCGGCCTTCCTTCACCGGGTGAGCAGTTCTTC. Translation gives CASGLPSPGEQFF.

This chain joins TRBV15 and TRBJ2-7; TRBD2 matches at 8 bases. Germline CDR1 reads LNHNV; CDR2 reads YYDKDF (reference sequence). The CDR3 contains 15 residues. J gave up 2 bases and V 0 bases, and 3 bases lay outside the gene matches. Written as DNA, the CDR3 is TGTGCCACCAGCAGAGAAGTGGGACTAGCCTACGAGCAGTACTTC. Translated, it gives CATSREVGLAYEQYF.

This clonotype was detected only once. This chain uses TRBV12-3 or TRBV12-4 with TRBJ1-1; weak D call: TRBD1 (6 bases). The CDR3 is 13 amino acids. V was cut by 7 bases and J by 1 base, with 10 bases left in between. The CDR3 region has the DNA TGTGCCAGCACCCCGACAGGGAACACTGAAGCTTTCTTT. It is translated as CASTPTGNTEAFF.